The T cell receptor (beta chain) described here comes from a study of shared clonotypes between healthy human individuals. Turning to the study itself: The donor group consisted of two women and three men, aged 18 to 49. Each donor's CD4 naive and CD4 memory cells filled three plates apiece, CD8 naive two, and CD8 memory one.

Comment on this clone: What it binds is not known.

The CDR3 spans 15 residues. V lost 3 bases and J 2 bases, leaving 13 bases between the germline ends. Germline values: CDR1 SGHDN, CDR2 FVKESK. Regarding the study as a whole: Memory subsets had estimated richness that was generally smaller than that of naive subsets.

The method was immunoSEQ multiplex PCR; TCRdb's version includes in-frame clones alone and lacks a portion of them. Of 2 million to 2.5 million clones listed, around 90% are singletons. The V call is TRBV14, the J call TRBJ2-5, with D perhaps being TRBD1 or TRBD2 (6 bases each). Material: naive CD4+ T cells from PBMCs. Subset reported: CD45RA+ positively selected. This sequence was found in a man between 18 and 29 years old in good health. Some clones in this sample may be carry-over from other donors' samples. DNA of the CDR3: TGTGCCAGCAGCCAGTTCCAGGGGAGGCAAGAGACCCAGTACTTC. The encoded protein is CASSQFQGRQETQYF.